This TCR beta chain was sequenced for a study of CD4 T cells in relation to SARS-CoV-2 and coronaviruses. Study as a whole: After less than eleven days of antigen culture, PBMC TCR beta CDR3s were sequenced.

Generated by immunoSEQ multiplex PCR, the TCRdb table keeps only in-frame clones and is missing some. The sample lists over 20,000 clones; 70% to 75% were seen once. This clone was seen a single time. Its antigen remains unidentified. CD4+ T cells from unexposed donors were obtained before the COVID-19 pandemic (2011-2018). CD4+ T cells were isolated from the cells after around 10 days of culture. Cells permitting, SARS-CoV-2 S/N and four cold-coronavirus spikes were tested on unexposed-donor CD4+ T cells. Approximately 1.9 million PBMCs per well were cultured with 10 IU/ml IL-2. The specimen was CD4+ T cells from PBMCs, cultured in vitro. The sequence came from a human donor in good health.

CDR3 loop: CASNRETGRREQYF. The CDR3 region has the DNA TGTGCCAGCAATAGGGAGACTGGTCGTCGGGAGCAGTACTTC. This chain links TRBV19 with TRBJ2-7; possible D gene TRBD2, 5 bases. The CDR3 has 14 amino acids. Per germline, CDR1 LNHDA and CDR2 SQIVND (reference sequence). V lost 9 bases, J lost 7 bases, and 22 bases lay in between.